Reported below is one TCR beta chain. The antigen is unknown. The study ran its PCR with 60 Vbeta and 13 Jbeta primers. The protocol was immunoSEQ multiplex PCR, while the TCRdb copy is restricted to in-frame clones and leaves out a portion. This sample has under 150,000 clones, with almost 85% found just once. The sample belongs to a study of cytomegalovirus exposure and HLA in healthy donors. Study conclusions and caveats: TRBV6-2, TRBV6-3 and some other V segments were excluded as indistinguishable. Using the classifier, cytomegalovirus status was reportedly diagnosed with high specificity and sensitivity. A list of approximately 160 TCR beta chains associated with cytomegalovirus was given. No immune exposure information besides CMV serostatus was available.

The CDR3 spans 16 residues. The J segment lost 1 base and the V segment lost 3 bases, leaving 8 bases of the junction unmatched. Per the germline V gene, CDR1 is GTSNPN and CDR2 is SVGIG (reference sequence). The V gene is TRBV30, the J gene TRBJ2-1; 8 bases map to TRBD2. The sequence was obtained from a man aged 30 to 45 in good health and CMV-seropositive. Sequenced material: PBMCs. The CDR3 region is CAWSPTSGGSYNEQFF. In DNA form, the CDR3 reads TGTGCCTGGAGCCCAACAAGCGGGGGATCCTACAATGAGCAGTTCTTC.